The 4 T cell receptor beta chains below come from one sample, sequenced in a study of T cell repertoires in cytomegalovirus infection. TCRdb re-called the reads with MiXCR, one entry per CDR3 protein. The data contain around 250,000 distinct CDR3 sequences, over 15% of them singletons. The sample was CD8+ T cells from PBMCs. These receptors all stem from a human donor in good health (CMV status not recorded). Some clones in this sample may be carry-over from other donors' samples.

V and J are TRBV29-1 and TRBJ2-7; D may be TRBD1 or TRBD2 (7 bases each). Trimming shortened V by 4 bases and J by 0 bases, and 13 bases separated the two germline ends. The CDR3 runs 14 residues. The germline V gene has CDR1 SQVTM and CDR2 ANQGSEA. The CDR3 DNA follows: TGCAGCGTTGTAGGGGGGGACAGCTCCTACGAGCAGTACTTC. As protein: CSVVGGDSSYEQYF.

The table lists this clonotype with a few counts. The V gene is TRBV6-4, the J gene TRBJ2-1, with TRBD2 matching 7 bases. Germline V gives CDR1 MRHNA, CDR2 SNTAGT. The V gene end was trimmed by 0 bases and the J gene end by 0 bases; junction bases not matched to a gene: 2. CDR3 length equals 16 residues. This CDR3 reads CASSDSGGGSYNEQFF. Here the CDR3 DNA reads TGTGCCAGCAGTGACTCGGGCGGGGGCTCCTACAATGAGCAGTTCTTC.

This chain joins TRBV29-1 and TRBJ1-5; 7 bases agree with TRBD1. The CDR3 contains 15 residues. Per germline, CDR1 SQVTM and CDR2 ANQGSEA. This CDR3 is CNVKGARRNNQPQHF. Written as DNA, the CDR3 is TGCAACGTAAAGGGGGCCAGGCGGAACAATCAGCCCCAGCATTTT.

The chain recombines TRBV13 with TRBJ2-7; tentatively, D is TRBD1 (6 bases). V gave up 5 bases and J gave up 3 bases, with 14 bases separating them. The CDR3 runs 14 residues. CDR1 is PRHDT and CDR2 is FYEKMQ in the germline V gene (reference sequence). In nucleotides, the CDR3 is TGTGCCAGCAGCGGGGGCAGGGGTAACTACGAGCAGTACTTC. It yields the protein CASSGGRGNYEQYF.